This entry lists 20 T cell receptor beta chains sequenced from one sample in a study of shared clonotypes between healthy human individuals. The assay was immunoSEQ multiplex PCR, and TCRdb's table has in-frame clones only and misses some. The data show under 2.5 million clones, around 90% seen once. The specimen was naive CD4+ T cells from PBMCs. The subset was: CD45RA+ positively selected. The receptors stem from a man between 18 and 29 years old in good health. Some clones in this sample may be carry-over from other donors' samples.

V and J are TRBV4-1 and TRBJ2-7; D might be TRBD1 (5 bases). V lost 2 bases, J lost 3 bases, and 17 bases lay in between. Germline CDR1 is MGHRA and CDR2 is YSYEKL. CDR3 length: 16 amino acids. CDR3 coding DNA: TGCGCCAGCAGCCAACTAACCAGGGCCAAAGGCTACGAGCAGTACTTC. Translating it yields CASSQLTRAKGYEQYF.

This chain joins TRBV15 and TRBJ1-5; D is possibly TRBD1 (6 bases). Trimming pared 3 bases from V and 5 bases from J, leaving 17 bases between. Germline CDR1 is LNHNV and CDR2 is YYDKDF (reference sequence). The CDR3 runs 16 residues. The CDR3 DNA reads TGTGCCACCAGCAGGGGGAAAGGGGGGACCTATCAGCCCCAGCATTTT. It yields the protein CATSRGKGGTYQPQHF.

The chain links TRBV27 to TRBJ2-1, with TRBD1 matching 8 bases. From germline, CDR1 is MNHEY and CDR2 SMNVEV (reference sequence). J gave up 6 bases and V 1 base, and 8 bases lay outside the gene matches. CDR3 length: 16 residues. The CDR3 nucleotides are TGTGCCAGCAGTTTATTGGGCCAGGGGGCGTCCAATGAGCAGTTCTTC. It translates to CASSLLGQGASNEQFF.

Comment on this clone: The same CDR3 also results from other DNA sequences found in this sample. V usage is TRBV28 and J usage is TRBJ1-3; maybe TRBD1 (5 bases). Germline loops: CDR1 MDHEN, CDR2 SYDVKM. The V end was cut by 5 bases, the J end by 3 bases, with 17 bases between. The CDR3 consists of 16 residues. CDR3 sequence: CASSPTGGSFGNTIYF. CDR3 bases: TGTGCCAGCAGTCCCACGGGGGGGTCGTTTGGAAACACCATATATTTT.

CDR3 sequence: CAWTNGFAHEQYF. In DNA form, the CDR3 reads TGTGCCTGGACTAATGGGTTCGCCCACGAGCAGTACTTC. The genes are TRBV30 and TRBJ2-5; D gene ambiguous. The J call may be mistaken, given a closer DNA end match to TRBJ2-7. The CDR3 is 13 residues long. Germline assignment: CDR1 GTSNPN and CDR2 SVGIG (reference sequence).

This clone was counted a few times. The CDR3 protein is CASRDPSSYEQYF. CDR3 sequence (DNA): TGCGCCAGCAGGGACCCCAGCTCCTACGAGCAGTACTTC. The genes are TRBV5-1 and TRBJ2-7, with D unresolved. The germline V gene has CDR1 SGHRS and CDR2 YFSETQ. Trimming took 5 bases from V and 0 from J, leaving 9 bases between them. This CDR3 contains 13 residues.

V gene TRBV28 combines with J gene TRBJ1-2, with TRBD1 matching over 7 bases. Germline V gene lookup returns CDR1 MDHEN and CDR2 SYDVKM. CDR3 length: 14 amino acids. V shed 8 bases, J shed 4 bases, and the junction held 10 bases outside the gene matches. The CDR3 spells CASRPGGTGYGYTF. The CDR3 DNA sequence: TGTGCCAGCCGACCAGGGGGAACGGGCTATGGCTACACCTTC.

This chain connects TRBV28 to TRBJ2-7; TRBD2 agrees at 13 bases. Germline V gives CDR1 MDHEN, CDR2 SYDVKM. The CDR3 has 15 amino acids. V gave up 7 bases and J gave up 3 bases; unmatched junction bases: 6. CDR3 sequence (DNA): TGTGCCAGCAAACTAGCGGGAGGGGAGCACTACGAGCAGTACTTC. Residues: CASKLAGGEHYEQYF.

This clone was seen only once. The chain couples TRBV2 to TRBJ2-7; a possible D gene is TRBD1 (7 bases). This CDR3 has 14 amino acids. Germline CDR1 reads SNHLY; CDR2 reads FYNNEI. V was clipped by 7 bases and J by 6 bases, with 19 bases between them. CDR3 in amino acids: CASNDRDQGGEQYF. DNA of the CDR3: TGTGCCAGCAACGACAGGGACCAGGGGGGCGAGCAGTACTTC.

The chain is built from TRBV4-3 and TRBJ2-7; 15 bases are a match to TRBD2. The CDR3 runs to 18 residues. Germline CDR1 and CDR2: LGHNA and YSLEER. After removal of 1 base from V and 4 bases from J, the junction contained 8 bases not matched to a gene. As DNA, the CDR3 is TGCGCCAGCAGCCAAGTTTCCGGGGGGACTAGCGGGAGGTACGAGCAGTACTTC. Amino acids: CASSQVSGGTSGRYEQYF.

The chain employs TRBV5-6 and TRBJ2-3; 8 nucleotides line up with TRBD2. This CDR3 is built from 15 residues. Germline V CDR1 and CDR2: SGHDT, YYEEEE. The V segment lost 4 bases and the J segment 1 base; nucleotides outside the gene matches: 5. CDR3 amino acids: CASSRLAGRTDTQYF. The CDR3 nucleotides read TGTGCCAGCAGCCGCCTAGCGGGCCGCACAGATACGCAGTATTTT.

On this clone itself: Other DNA sequences of this sample code for an identical CDR3. V and J are TRBV6-5 and TRBJ1-5, with D hard to call. V lost 3 bases to trimming and J lost 4 bases, with 7 bases between them. CDR3 length equals 13 residues. The V gene's germline CDR1 is MNHEY and CDR2 SVGAGI. The CDR3 DNA reads TGTGCCAGCAGTTATGACCGTAATCAGCCCCAGCATTTT. It translates to CASSYDRNQPQHF.

V gene TRBV25-1 combines with J gene TRBJ2-2, with 9 bases lining up with TRBD1. The CDR3 is 16 amino acids. V shed 3 bases, J shed 5 bases, and the junction held 7 bases outside the gene matches. The germline V gene encodes CDR1 MGHDK and CDR2 SYGVNS. In nucleotides, the CDR3 is TGTGCCAGCAGTGAGGAAGACAGGGGGGAAACCGGGGAGCTGTTTTTT. Its protein is CASSEEDRGETGELFF.

V gene TRBV5-6 combines with J gene TRBJ2-1; weak D call: TRBD2 (5 bases). CDR3 length: 15 amino acids. V lost 4 bases and J lost 2, with 13 bases in between. In germline, CDR1 is SGHDT, CDR2 YYEEEE. CDR3 residues: CASSPGSRTYNEQFF. The CDR3 DNA sequence: TGTGCCAGCAGCCCGGGGAGTCGGACCTACAATGAGCAGTTCTTC.

V gene TRBV5-6 combines with J gene TRBJ2-3; 10 positions match TRBD2. CDR3 length: 16 residues. Germline V gene sequence: CDR1 SGHDT, CDR2 YYEEEE. Germline trimming cut 4 bases from V and 5 bases from J; bases unmatched to any gene: 10. The CDR3 region has the DNA TGTGCCAGCAGCCCTAGCGGGAGCCCCGGAGGAGATACGCAGTATTTT. Protein: CASSPSGSPGGDTQYF. The complete variable domain, with remaining parts taken from reference TRBV5-6 and TRBJ2-3, reads DAGVTQSPTHLIKTRGQQVTLRCSPKSGHDTVSWYQQALGQGPQFIFQYYEEEERQRGNFPDRFSGHQFPNYSSELNVNALLLGDSALYLCASSPSGSPGGDTQYFGPGTRLTVL.

The chain has TRBV11-3 and TRBJ2-1; D call uncertain. Germline V gene sequence: CDR1 SGHNT, CDR2 YENEEA. The CDR3 runs to 15 residues. V gave up 2 bases and J gave up 0 bases, with 8 bases separating them. CDR3 sequence reads: CASSLRSVSYNEQFF. The DNA of the CDR3 is TGTGCCAGCAGCTTACGGAGCGTCTCCTACAATGAGCAGTTCTTC. Variable domain in full (rest from reference TRBV11-3 and TRBJ2-1): EAGVVQSPRYKIIEKKQPVAFWCNPISGHNTLYWYLQNLGQGPELLIRYENEEAVDDSQLPKDRFSAERLKGVDSTLKIQPAELGDSAVYLCASSLRSVSYNEQFFGPGTRLTVL.

The rearrangement uses TRBV30 and TRBJ2-7; D remains unclear. The CDR3 loop spans 17 amino acids. CDR1 GTSNPN and CDR2 SVGIG come from the germline V gene (reference sequence). V was pared by 6 bases and J by 4 bases, with 28 bases between. This CDR3 is CACPSYSISPPSYEQYF. DNA for the CDR3: TGTGCCTGCCCTTCCTACTCCATCTCCCCGCCGTCTTACGAGCAGTACTTC.

This clone was seen just once. The chain recombines TRBV7-7 with TRBJ2-3; D is undetermined. The CDR3 is 14 amino acids. Trimming shortened V by 5 bases and J by 1 base, and 10 bases separated the two germline ends. Looked up from germline, CDR1 is SSHAT and CDR2 is FNYEAQ (reference sequence). This CDR3 is CASSRTAGTDTQYF. CDR3 DNA: TGTGCCAGCAGCCGAACCGCGGGCACAGATACGCAGTATTTT. Full variable domain (missing parts from reference TRBV7-7 and TRBJ2-3): GAGVSQSPRYKVTKRGQDVTLRCDPISSHATLYWYQQALGQGPEFLTYFNYEAQPDKSGLPSDRFSAERPEGSISTLTIQRTEQRDSAMYRCASSRTAGTDTQYFGPGTRLTVL.

The J gene is TRBJ1-4, the V gene TRBV6-1; unclear D gene. The CDR3 extends over 10 amino acids. Germline values: CDR1 MNHNS, CDR2 SASEGT. V was shortened by 5 bases and J by 12 bases, with 7 bases between the two germline ends. In nucleotides, the CDR3 is TGTGCCAGCAGTAGACTTGAACTGTTTTTT. Translation gives CASSRLELFF.

This chain links TRBV15 with TRBJ2-7; TRBD1 agrees at 9 bases. Germline CDR1 and CDR2: LNHNV and YYDKDF (reference sequence). This CDR3 spans 17 amino acids. V lost 1 base to trimming and J lost 5 bases; unmatched junction nucleotides: 12. CDR3 protein: CATSRATSAGQGHEQYF. As DNA, the CDR3 is TGTGCCACCAGCAGAGCAACGTCAGCGGGACAGGGACACGAGCAGTACTTC.